The clone carrying this T cell receptor beta chain was seen only a few times. This sample is drawn from a study of cytomegalovirus exposure and HLA in healthy donors. CDR3 length: 15 amino acids. Amplification used 60 Vbeta primers and 13 Jbeta primers. The assay was immunoSEQ multiplex PCR, and TCRdb's table has in-frame clones only and misses some. Here the sample spans over 100,000 clones, 85% to 90% being singletons. The sequence came from a woman in her twenties or thirties in good health and CMV-seronegative. The sequencing sample was made of PBMCs. V gene TRBV21-1 combines with J gene TRBJ1-5; the table's D call TRBD1 went unverified against the DNA. TRBV21-1 is flagged as a pseudogene. The DNA for the CDR3 is TGTGCCAGCAGCAAAAGTTCCAGGGATTATCAGCCCCAGCATTTT. Encoded protein: CASSKSSRDYQPQHF.